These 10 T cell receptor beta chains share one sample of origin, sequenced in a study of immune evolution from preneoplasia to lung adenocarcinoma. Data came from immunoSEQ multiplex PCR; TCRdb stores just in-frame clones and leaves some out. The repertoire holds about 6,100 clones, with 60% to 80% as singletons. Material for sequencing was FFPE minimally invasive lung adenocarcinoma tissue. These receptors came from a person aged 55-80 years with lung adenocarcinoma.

For the CDR3, the DNA is TGTGCCAGCAGTGGGACACTACAAGAGACCCAGTACTTC. Translated: CASSGTLQETQYF. V is TRBV6-1 and J is TRBJ2-5, with D possibly TRBD1 on 5 matching bases. This CDR3 is built from 13 residues. CDR1 and CDR2 (germline): MNHNS, SASEGT. The V end lost 4 bases, the J end lost 2 bases, and 8 bases lay between the germline ends.

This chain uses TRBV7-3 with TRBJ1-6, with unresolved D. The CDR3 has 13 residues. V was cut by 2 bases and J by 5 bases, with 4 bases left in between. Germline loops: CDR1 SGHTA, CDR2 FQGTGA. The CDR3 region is CASSLGDNSPLHF. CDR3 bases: TGTGCCAGCAGCTTAGGGGATAATTCACCCCTCCACTTT. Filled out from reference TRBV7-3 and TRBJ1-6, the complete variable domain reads GAGVSQTPSNKVTEKGKYVELRCDPISGHTALYWYRQSLGQGPEFLIYFQGTGAADDSGLPNDRFFAVRPEGSVSTLKIQRTERGDSAVYLCASSLGDNSPLHFGNGTRLTVT.

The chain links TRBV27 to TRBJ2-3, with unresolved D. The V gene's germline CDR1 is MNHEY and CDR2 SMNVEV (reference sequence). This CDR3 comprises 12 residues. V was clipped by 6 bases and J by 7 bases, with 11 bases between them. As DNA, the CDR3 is TGTGCCAGCAGGAGACTCAGGTATACGCAGTATTTT. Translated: CASRRLRYTQYF.

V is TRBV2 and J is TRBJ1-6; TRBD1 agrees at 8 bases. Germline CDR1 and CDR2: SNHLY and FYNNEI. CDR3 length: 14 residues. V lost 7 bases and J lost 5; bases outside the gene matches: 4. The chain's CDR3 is CASKDRGNNSPLHF. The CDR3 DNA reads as TGTGCCAGCAAAGACAGGGGAAATAATTCACCCCTCCACTTT.

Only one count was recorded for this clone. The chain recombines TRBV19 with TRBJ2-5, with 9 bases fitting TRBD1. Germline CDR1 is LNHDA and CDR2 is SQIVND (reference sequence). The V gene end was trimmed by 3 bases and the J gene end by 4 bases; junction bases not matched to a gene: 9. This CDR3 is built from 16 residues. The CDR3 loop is CASSIDHTGGVETQYF. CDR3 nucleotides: TGTGCCAGTAGTATTGACCACACAGGGGGCGTAGAGACCCAGTACTTC.

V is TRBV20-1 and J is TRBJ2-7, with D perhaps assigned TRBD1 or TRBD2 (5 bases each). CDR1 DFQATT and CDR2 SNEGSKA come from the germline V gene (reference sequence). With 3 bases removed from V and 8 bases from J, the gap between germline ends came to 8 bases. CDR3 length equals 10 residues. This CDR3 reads CSASEGQQYF. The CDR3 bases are TGCAGTGCTAGTGAGGGGCAGCAGTACTTC.

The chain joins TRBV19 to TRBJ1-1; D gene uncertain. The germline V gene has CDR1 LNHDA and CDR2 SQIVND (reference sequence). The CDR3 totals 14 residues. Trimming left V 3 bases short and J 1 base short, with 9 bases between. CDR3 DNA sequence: TGTGCCAGTAGTATTATCGGAGCGAACACTGAAGCTTTCTTT. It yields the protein CASSIIGANTEAFF.

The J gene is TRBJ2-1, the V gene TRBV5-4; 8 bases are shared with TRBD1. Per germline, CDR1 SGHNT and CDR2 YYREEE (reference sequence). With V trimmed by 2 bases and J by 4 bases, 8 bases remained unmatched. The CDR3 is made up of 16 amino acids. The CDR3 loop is CASSLSRGQGYNEQFF. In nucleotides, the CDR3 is TGTGCCAGCAGCTTATCCAGGGGGCAAGGGTACAATGAGCAGTTCTTC.

This chain's CDR3 is CASGSANYGYTF. In nucleotides, the CDR3 is TGTGCCAGCGGTTCGGCTAACTATGGCTACACCTTC. The gene calls are TRBV21-1 and TRBJ1-2. TRBV21-1 is an annotated pseudogene. This CDR3 region has 12 residues.

The CDR3 loop reads CAWSYDAGNTIYF. CDR3 DNA: TGTGCCTGGAGTTATGACGCTGGAAACACCATATATTTT. This chain links TRBV30 with TRBJ1-3; D unresolved. Germline CDR1 reads GTSNPN; CDR2 reads SVGIG (reference sequence). The CDR3 runs to 13 residues. V was pared by 2 bases and J by 2 bases, with 7 bases between.